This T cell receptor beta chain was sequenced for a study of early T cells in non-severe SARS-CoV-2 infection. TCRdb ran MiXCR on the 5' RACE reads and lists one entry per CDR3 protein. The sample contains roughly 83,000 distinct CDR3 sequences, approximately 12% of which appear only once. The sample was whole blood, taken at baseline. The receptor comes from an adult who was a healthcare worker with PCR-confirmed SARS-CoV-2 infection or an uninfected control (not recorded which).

CDR3 DNA: TGTGCCAGCAGCTTAGGGGACAGGGGCGACTCCTACGAGCAGTACTTC. Translating it yields CASSLGDRGDSYEQYF. J is TRBJ2-7 and V is TRBV7-9, with 10 bases aligning to TRBD1. This CDR3 contains 16 residues. The germline V gene encodes CDR1 SEHNR and CDR2 FQNEAQ (reference sequence). Losses at the gene ends were 1 base for V and 0 bases for J; bases not matched to a gene: 3.